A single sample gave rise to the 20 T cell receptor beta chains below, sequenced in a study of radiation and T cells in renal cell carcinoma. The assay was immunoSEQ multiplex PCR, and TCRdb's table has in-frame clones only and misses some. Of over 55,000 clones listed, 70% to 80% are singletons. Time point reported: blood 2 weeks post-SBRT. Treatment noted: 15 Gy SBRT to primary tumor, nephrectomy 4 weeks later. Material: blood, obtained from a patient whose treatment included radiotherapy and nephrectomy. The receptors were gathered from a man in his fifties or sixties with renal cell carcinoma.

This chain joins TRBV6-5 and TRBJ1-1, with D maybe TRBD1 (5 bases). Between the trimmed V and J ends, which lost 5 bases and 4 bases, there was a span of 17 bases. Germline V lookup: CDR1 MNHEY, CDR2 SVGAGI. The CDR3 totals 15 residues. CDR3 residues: CASSRGAGGSTEAFF. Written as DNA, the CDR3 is TGTGCCAGCAGTCGTGGGGCAGGTGGAAGCACTGAAGCTTTCTTT.

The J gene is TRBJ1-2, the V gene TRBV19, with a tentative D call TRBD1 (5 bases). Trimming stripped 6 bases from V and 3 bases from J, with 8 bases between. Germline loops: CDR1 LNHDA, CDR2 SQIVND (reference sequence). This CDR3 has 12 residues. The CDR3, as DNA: TGTGCCAGTAGAGGGGATCACTATGGCTACACCTTC. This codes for CASRGDHYGYTF.

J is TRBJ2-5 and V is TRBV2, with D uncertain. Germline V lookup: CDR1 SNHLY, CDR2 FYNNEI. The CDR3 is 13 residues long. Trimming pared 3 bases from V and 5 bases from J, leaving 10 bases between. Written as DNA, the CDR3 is TGTGCCAGCAGTGAGGTGGGTTTGGAGACCCAGTACTTC. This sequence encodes CASSEVGLETQYF.

CDR3 coding DNA: TGCGCCAGCAGCTTGACCCCACAGAGGACTAACTATGGCTACACCTTC. This codes for CASSLTPQRTNYGYTF. The chain uses TRBV5-1 and TRBJ1-2; no firm D call. The V gene lost 1 base and the J gene lost 0 bases, with 13 bases spanning the gap. Germline V gene sequence: CDR1 SGHRS, CDR2 YFSETQ. The CDR3 sequence is 16 residues long. Full variable domain (missing parts from reference TRBV5-1 and TRBJ1-2): KAGVTQTPRYLIKTRGQQVTLSCSPISGHRSVSWYQQTPGQGLQFLFEYFSETQRNKGNFPGRFSGRQFSNSRSEMNVSTLELGDSALYLCASSLTPQRTNYGYTFGSGTRLTVV.

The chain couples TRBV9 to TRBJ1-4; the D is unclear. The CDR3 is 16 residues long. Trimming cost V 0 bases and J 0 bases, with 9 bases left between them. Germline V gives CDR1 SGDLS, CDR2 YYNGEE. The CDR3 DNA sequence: TGTGCCAGCAGCGTAGACGTTGCTTCAACTAATGAAAAACTGTTTTTT. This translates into CASSVDVASTNEKLFF.

The CDR3: CASSLEADSSYNEQFF. DNA for the CDR3: TGCGCCAGCAGCTTGGAAGCCGATAGCTCCTACAATGAGCAGTTCTTC. The V and J genes are TRBV5-1 and TRBJ2-1; D is unresolved. Trimming took 0 bases from V and 0 from J, leaving 10 bases between them. Germline V gene sequence: CDR1 SGHRS, CDR2 YFSETQ. There are 16 residues in the CDR3.

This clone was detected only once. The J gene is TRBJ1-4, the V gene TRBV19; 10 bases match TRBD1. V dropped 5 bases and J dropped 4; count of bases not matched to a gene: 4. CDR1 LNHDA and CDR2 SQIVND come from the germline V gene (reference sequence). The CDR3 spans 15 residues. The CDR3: CASSPTGGLNEKLFF. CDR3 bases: TGTGCCAGTAGTCCGACAGGGGGCCTTAATGAAAAACTGTTTTTT.

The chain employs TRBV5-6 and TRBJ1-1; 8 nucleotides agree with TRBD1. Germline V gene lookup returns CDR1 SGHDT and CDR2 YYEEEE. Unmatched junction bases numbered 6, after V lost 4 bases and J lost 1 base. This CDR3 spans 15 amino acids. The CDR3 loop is CASSPTGAPNTEAFF. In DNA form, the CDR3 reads TGTGCCAGCAGCCCGACAGGGGCCCCGAACACTGAAGCTTTCTTT.

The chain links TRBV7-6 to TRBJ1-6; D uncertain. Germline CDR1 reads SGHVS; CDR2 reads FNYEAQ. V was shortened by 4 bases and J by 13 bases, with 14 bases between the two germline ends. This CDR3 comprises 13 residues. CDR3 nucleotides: TGTGCCAGCAGCTCCGAACCAATGGGTCCCCTCCACTTT. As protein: CASSSEPMGPLHF.

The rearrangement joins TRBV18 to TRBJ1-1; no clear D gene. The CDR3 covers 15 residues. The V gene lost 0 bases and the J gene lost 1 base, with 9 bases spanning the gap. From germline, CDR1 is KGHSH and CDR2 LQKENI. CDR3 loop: CASSPPRAANTEAFF. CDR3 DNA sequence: TGTGCCAGCTCACCACCCCGGGCCGCGAACACTGAAGCTTTCTTT. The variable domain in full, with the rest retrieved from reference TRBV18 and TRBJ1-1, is NAGVMQNPRHLVRRRGQEARLRCSPMKGHSHVYWYRQLPEEGLKFMVYLQKENIIDESGMPKERFSAEFPKEGPSILRIQQVVRGDSAAYFCASSPPRAANTEAFFGQGTRLTVV.

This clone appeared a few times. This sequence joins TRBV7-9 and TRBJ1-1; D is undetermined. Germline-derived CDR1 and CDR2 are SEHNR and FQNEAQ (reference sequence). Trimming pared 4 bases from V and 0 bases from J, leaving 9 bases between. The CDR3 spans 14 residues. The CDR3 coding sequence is TGTGCCAGCAGCTCTCAAGGGCTGAACACTGAAGCTTTCTTT. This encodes CASSSQGLNTEAFF.

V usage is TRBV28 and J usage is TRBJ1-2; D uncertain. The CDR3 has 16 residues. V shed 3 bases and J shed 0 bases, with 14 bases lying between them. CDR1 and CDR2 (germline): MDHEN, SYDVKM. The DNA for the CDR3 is TGTGCCAGCAGTTTTGAAACAAGCCCAACTAACTATGGCTACACCTTC. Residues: CASSFETSPTNYGYTF.

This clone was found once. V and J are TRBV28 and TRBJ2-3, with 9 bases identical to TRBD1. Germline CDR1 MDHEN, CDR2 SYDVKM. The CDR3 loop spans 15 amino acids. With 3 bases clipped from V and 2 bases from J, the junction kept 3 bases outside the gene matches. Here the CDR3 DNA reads TGTGCCAGCAGTTTGGGACAGGGCTCCACAGATACGCAGTATTTT. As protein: CASSLGQGSTDTQYF.

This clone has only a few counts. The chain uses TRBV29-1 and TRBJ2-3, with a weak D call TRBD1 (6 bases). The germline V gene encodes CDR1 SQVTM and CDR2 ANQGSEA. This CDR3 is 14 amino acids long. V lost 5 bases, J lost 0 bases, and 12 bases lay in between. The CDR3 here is CSVQSRGSTDTQYF. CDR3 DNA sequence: TGCAGCGTTCAAAGCAGGGGCAGCACAGATACGCAGTATTTT.

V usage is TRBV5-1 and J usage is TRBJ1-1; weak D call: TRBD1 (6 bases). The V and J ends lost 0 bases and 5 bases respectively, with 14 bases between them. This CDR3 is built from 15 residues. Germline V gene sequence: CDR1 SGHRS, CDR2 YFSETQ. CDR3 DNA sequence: TGCGCCAGCAGCTTGGCCCCGGGGGCGAGAACTGAAGCTTTCTTT. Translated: CASSLAPGARTEAFF.

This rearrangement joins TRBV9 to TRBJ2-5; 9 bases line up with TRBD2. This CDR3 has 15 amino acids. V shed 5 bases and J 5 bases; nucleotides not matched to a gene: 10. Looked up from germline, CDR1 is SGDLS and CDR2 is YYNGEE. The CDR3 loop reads CASSRASGKVETQYF. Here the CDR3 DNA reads TGTGCCAGCAGTCGGGCTAGCGGGAAGGTGGAGACCCAGTACTTC.

This chain's CDR3 is CAWTDIVYTGGPYSGNTIYF. CDR3 sequence (DNA): TGTGCCTGGACAGACATAGTTTACACAGGGGGCCCTTACTCTGGAAACACCATATATTTT. The V call is TRBV30, the J call TRBJ1-3; 9 bases are shared with TRBD1. The CDR3 spans 20 residues. V was clipped by 4 bases and J by 0 bases; unmatched bases: 19. Germline V CDR1 and CDR2: GTSNPN, SVGIG (reference sequence). The complete variable domain, with remaining parts taken from reference TRBV30 and TRBJ1-3, reads SQTIHQWPATLVQPVGSPLSLECTVEGTSNPNLYWYRQAAGRGLQLLFYSVGIGQISSEVPQNLSASRPQDRQFILSSKKLLLSDSGFYLCAWTDIVYTGGPYSGNTIYFGEGSWLTVV.

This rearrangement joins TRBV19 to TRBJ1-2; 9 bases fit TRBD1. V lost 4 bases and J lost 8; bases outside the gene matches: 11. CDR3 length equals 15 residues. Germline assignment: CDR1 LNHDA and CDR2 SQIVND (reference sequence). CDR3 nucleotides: TGTGCCAGTAGTACCACAGGGGGCGCGGTGGCCGGCTACACCTTC. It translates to CASSTTGGAVAGYTF.

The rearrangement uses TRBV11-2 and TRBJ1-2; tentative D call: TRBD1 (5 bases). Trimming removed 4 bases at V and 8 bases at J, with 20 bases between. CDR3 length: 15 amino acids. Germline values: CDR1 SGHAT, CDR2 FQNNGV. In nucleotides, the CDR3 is TGTGCCAGCAGCTCACGACAGATAACTATGCTGGGCTACACCTTC. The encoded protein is CASSSRQITMLGYTF. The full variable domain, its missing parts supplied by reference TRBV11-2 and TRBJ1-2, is EAGVAQSPRYKIIEKRQSVAFWCNPISGHATLYWYQQILGQGPKLLIQFQNNGVVDDSQLPKDRFSAERLKGVDSTLKIQPAKLEDSAVYLCASSSRQITMLGYTFGSGTRLTVV.

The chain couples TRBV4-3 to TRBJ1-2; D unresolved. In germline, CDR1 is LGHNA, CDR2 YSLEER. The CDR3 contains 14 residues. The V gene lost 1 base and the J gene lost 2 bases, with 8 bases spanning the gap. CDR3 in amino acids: CASSQGPENYGYTF. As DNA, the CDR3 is TGCGCCAGCAGCCAAGGTCCGGAAAACTATGGCTACACCTTC.